Shown below are 29 T cell receptor beta chains from a single sample sequenced in a study of blood T cell repertoires in COVID-19. Some clones are missing from TCRdb's copy, which holds only in-frame ones; the method was immunoSEQ multiplex PCR. The sample holds about 350,000 clones; 87% are singletons and the top ten take about 5.2%. The specimen was PBMCs or T cells enriched from blood (not recorded which). The receptor source for this set is a young woman who had recovered from COVID-19.

The rearrangement joins TRBV5-1 to TRBJ2-3, with D perhaps TRBD2 (6 bases). V dropped 7 bases and J dropped 0 bases, with 18 bases sitting between them. Germline lookup yields CDR1 SGHRS and CDR2 YFSETQ. The CDR3 totals 16 residues. In DNA form, the CDR3 reads TGCGCCAGCGCGGGGCAGGCTATCGTTAGCACAGATACGCAGTATTTT. Protein sequence: CASAGQAIVSTDTQYF.

Here the CDR3 DNA reads TGCGCCAGCAGCTCGGACAATAATTCACCCCTCCACTTT. This translates into CASSSDNNSPLHF. The chain uses TRBV5-1 and TRBJ1-6, with D possibly matching TRBD1 (5 bases). Germline assignment: CDR1 SGHRS and CDR2 YFSETQ. V gave up 3 bases and J gave up 5 bases, with 6 bases separating them. The CDR3 contains 13 residues.

In its sample, this clone was seen a few times. The sample has other DNA sequences that encode this CDR3 too. This chain links TRBV5-1 with TRBJ2-1; no firm D call. The V and J ends lost 0 bases and 0 bases respectively, with 7 bases between them. CDR1 is SGHRS and CDR2 is YFSETQ in the germline V gene. The CDR3 runs 15 residues. In DNA form, the CDR3 reads TGCGCCAGCAGCTTGGTCGGTAGCTCCTACAATGAGCAGTTCTTC. The encoded protein is CASSLVGSSYNEQFF. Using reference TRBV5-1 and TRBJ2-1 for the parts outside the CDR3, the full variable domain is KAGVTQTPRYLIKTRGQQVTLSCSPISGHRSVSWYQQTPGQGLQFLFEYFSETQRNKGNFPGRFSGRQFSNSRSEMNVSTLELGDSALYLCASSLVGSSYNEQFFGPGTRLTVL.

The CDR3 region is CAWSVRPTGNYGYTF. In DNA, the CDR3 is TGTGCCTGGAGTGTACGACCCACAGGGAACTATGGCTACACCTTC. V gene TRBV30 combines with J gene TRBJ1-2; possibly TRBD1 for D (6 bases). The CDR3 spans 15 residues. Trimming took 0 bases from V and 2 from J, leaving 13 bases between them. The germline CDR1 and CDR2 sequences are GTSNPN and SVGIG (reference sequence).

The gene calls are TRBV11-2 and TRBJ2-7; TRBD2 aligns across 7 bases. Germline V CDR1 and CDR2: SGHAT, FQNNGV. CDR3 length equals 16 residues. V was pared by 1 base and J by 6 bases, with 12 bases of the junction left unmatched. The CDR3 region has the DNA TGTGCCAGCAGCTTAGGGCCAGGGAGGGCCCTTGCCGAGCAGTACTTC. Its translation: CASSLGPGRALAEQYF. The full variable domain, its missing parts supplied by reference TRBV11-2 and TRBJ2-7, is EAGVAQSPRYKIIEKRQSVAFWCNPISGHATLYWYQQILGQGPKLLIQFQNNGVVDDSQLPKDRFSAERLKGVDSTLKIQPAKLEDSAVYLCASSLGPGRALAEQYFGPGTRLTVT.

This clone was observed a single time. The chain joins TRBV16 to TRBJ1-2; tentatively, D is TRBD1 (5 bases). V was cut by 8 bases and J by 4 bases, with 20 bases left in between. The CDR3 extends over 15 amino acids. The germline gives CDR1 KGHSY, CDR2 FQNENV. The CDR3 DNA follows: TGTGCCAGCTATAGCCTGGACAACTACCTCTATGGCTACACCTTC. Encoded protein: CASYSLDNYLYGYTF.

This chain connects TRBV19 to TRBJ1-1; D gene uncertain. Germline loops: CDR1 LNHDA, CDR2 SQIVND (reference sequence). The CDR3 consists of 14 residues. Deletions cut 6 bases from V and 0 bases from J, with 11 bases between. The CDR3 is CASRSGEMNTEAFF. Written as DNA, the CDR3 is TGTGCCAGTAGATCGGGAGAAATGAACACTGAAGCTTTCTTT.

The chain combines TRBV20-1 with TRBJ2-5, with D tentatively TRBD1 (6 bases). This CDR3 is built from 14 residues. With 3 bases removed from V and 5 bases from J, the gap between germline ends came to 16 bases. Germline V lookup: CDR1 DFQATT, CDR2 SNEGSKA (reference sequence). This CDR3 reads CSASSQGSWETQYF. CDR3 DNA: TGCAGTGCTAGTTCCCAGGGGAGTTGGGAGACCCAGTACTTC.

The chain links TRBV2 to TRBJ2-1; 7 positions match TRBD1. Germline values: CDR1 SNHLY, CDR2 FYNNEI. Trimming cost V 4 bases and J 0 bases; bases outside gene matches: 15. CDR3 length: 19 amino acids. The CDR3 bases are TGTGCCAGCAGTGGAATGGCCCCGGGACAGCTCCTCTCCTACAATGAGCAGTTCTTC. Its translation: CASSGMAPGQLLSYNEQFF.

The chain joins TRBV7-8 to TRBJ1-1, with D unclear. CDR1 is SGHVS and CDR2 is FQNEAQ in the germline V gene. CDR3 length: 13 residues. The V end lost 5 bases, the J end lost 4 bases, and 11 bases lay between the germline ends. The DNA of the CDR3 is TGTGCCAGCAGCCGGACCCGGGGCACTGAAGCTTTCTTT. It translates to CASSRTRGTEAFF.

J is TRBJ1-1 and V is TRBV2, with D uncertain. CDR3 length equals 11 residues. CDR1 and CDR2 from the germline V gene are SNHLY and FYNNEI. Trimming pared 6 bases from V and 4 bases from J, leaving 6 bases between. The chain's CDR3 is CASRWSTEAFF. CDR3 nucleotide sequence: TGTGCCAGCAGGTGGAGCACTGAAGCTTTCTTT.

Here the CDR3 DNA reads TGTGCCAGCAGCTTATTAAGGACAGTTTACAATGAGCAGTTCTTC. This gives the protein CASSLLRTVYNEQFF. The V and J genes are TRBV7-2 and TRBJ2-1, with D maybe TRBD1 (6 bases). The CDR3 is 15 residues long. With 2 bases removed from V and 4 bases from J, the gap between germline ends came to 12 bases. Germline CDR1 is SGHTA and CDR2 is FQGNSA.

This clone appeared once. The chain couples TRBV7-2 to TRBJ1-3; no reliable D call. This CDR3 region has 14 residues. The germline V gene has CDR1 SGHTA and CDR2 FQGNSA. With 10 bases removed from V and 0 bases from J, the gap between germline ends came to 13 bases. For the CDR3, the DNA is TGTGCCACCCTAGCTGGGAACTCTGGAAACACCATATATTTT. It yields the protein CATLAGNSGNTIYF. The full variable domain, in which reference TRBV7-2 and TRBJ1-3 provide the parts outside the CDR3, is GAGVSQSPSNKVTEKGKDVELRCDPISGHTALYWYRQSLGQGLEFLIYFQGNSAPDKSGLPSDRFSAERTGGSVSTLTIQRTQQEDSAVYLCATLAGNSGNTIYFGEGSWLTVV.

V is TRBV30 and J is TRBJ2-1, with 8 bases fitting TRBD2. Germline assignment: CDR1 GTSNPN and CDR2 SVGIG (reference sequence). Losses at the gene ends were 3 bases for V and 3 bases for J; bases not matched to a gene: 4. CDR3 length equals 14 residues. The CDR3 bases are TGTGCCTGGAGGGGTAGCGGGGACTACAATGAGCAGTTCTTC. Protein: CAWRGSGDYNEQFF.

Concerning this clone itself: The same CDR3 can be traced to other DNA sequences in this sample. This chain uses TRBV19 with TRBJ1-6; maybe TRBD1 (5 bases). V gave up 6 bases and J gave up 8 bases, with 11 bases separating them. This CDR3 has 13 amino acids. The germline V gene encodes CDR1 LNHDA and CDR2 SQIVND (reference sequence). The CDR3 DNA reads as TGTGCCAGTAGCACTCGGGGGGATTCACCCCTCCACTTT. Translated, it gives CASSTRGDSPLHF. Variable domain in full (rest from reference TRBV19 and TRBJ1-6): DGGITQSPKYLFRKEGQNVTLSCEQNLNHDAMYWYRQDPGQGLRLIYYSQIVNDFQKGDIAEGYSVSREKKESFPLTVTSAQKNPTAFYLCASSTRGDSPLHFGNGTRLTVT.

The chain links TRBV9 to TRBJ1-4; no clear D. Trimming stripped 1 base from V and 7 bases from J, with 5 bases between. In germline, CDR1 is SGDLS, CDR2 YYNGEE. The CDR3 sequence is 12 residues long. CDR3 bases: TGTGCCAGCAGCGTATCGGGTGAAAAACTGTTTTTT. Translated: CASSVSGEKLFF.

This chain links TRBV5-1 with TRBJ2-1; TRBD1 matches at 7 bases. The CDR3 totals 15 residues. V was pared by 4 bases and J by 2 bases, with 6 bases of the junction left unmatched. Germline V lookup: CDR1 SGHRS, CDR2 YFSETQ. Written as DNA, the CDR3 is TGCGCCAGCAGCCCCGAGACAGGGACCTACAATGAGCAGTTCTTC. This encodes CASSPETGTYNEQFF.

The gene calls are TRBV28 and TRBJ1-5, with D unclear. This CDR3 has 14 amino acids. V was pared by 5 bases and J by 9 bases, with 17 bases between. The germline V gene has CDR1 MDHEN and CDR2 SYDVKM. CDR3 sequence reads: CASSPRSSPLPQHF. As DNA, the CDR3 is TGTGCCAGCAGTCCCAGGTCCTCCCCGTTGCCCCAGCATTTT.

The gene calls are TRBV2 and TRBJ1-1; D is perhaps TRBD1 (6 bases). Trimming stripped 6 bases from V and 10 bases from J, with 15 bases between. Germline CDR1 reads SNHLY; CDR2 reads FYNNEI. The CDR3 contains 12 residues. The CDR3 reads CASRPEGGRAFF. For the CDR3, the DNA is TGTGCCAGCAGGCCTGAGGGGGGGCGAGCTTTCTTT.

This clone showed up just once. The V and J genes are TRBV2 and TRBJ1-4; 9 bases agree with TRBD1. From germline, CDR1 is SNHLY and CDR2 FYNNEI. The CDR3 has 16 residues. J lost 3 bases, V lost 7 bases, and 9 bases had no gene match. CDR3 bases: TGTGCCAGCACGCCGGACAGGGGAATGGCTAATGAAAAACTGTTTTTT. It translates to CASTPDRGMANEKLFF.

This clone was seen a handful of times. J is TRBJ1-5 and V is TRBV27; D is perhaps TRBD1 (6 bases). V shed 3 bases and J shed 3 bases, with 12 bases lying between them. This CDR3 contains 15 residues. The germline CDR1 and CDR2 sequences are MNHEY and SMNVEV (reference sequence). CDR3 protein: CASSLAGAYNQPQHF. As DNA, the CDR3 is TGTGCCAGCAGTTTGGCAGGGGCCTACAATCAGCCCCAGCATTTT.

The rearrangement links TRBV11-3 to TRBJ1-4, with D possibly TRBD1 on 6 matching bases. V was cut by 5 bases and J by 7 bases, with 11 bases left in between. The CDR3 runs to 13 residues. Germline V lookup: CDR1 SGHNT, CDR2 YENEEA. CDR3 region: CASSPRGGEKLFF. The CDR3 DNA reads TGTGCCAGCAGCCCTAGAGGGGGTGAAAAACTGTTTTTT.

This chain connects TRBV10-3 to TRBJ1-1; 10 nucleotides align to TRBD1. V lost 8 bases and J lost 3; bases outside the gene matches: 3. Germline assignment: CDR1 ENHRY and CDR2 SYGVKD. This CDR3 has 13 residues. CDR3 residues: CAISGTGDTEAFF. The CDR3 DNA sequence: TGTGCCATCTCCGGGACAGGGGACACTGAAGCTTTCTTT.

In the case of this clone: One junction end does not reproduce the germline sequence, and a read error may be involved. Other nucleotide sequences from this sample produce the same CDR3. This rearrangement joins TRBV7-2 to TRBJ1-5; D uncertain. The CDR3 loop spans 13 amino acids. Germline V gene data show CDR1 as SGHTA and CDR2 as FQGNSA. CDR3 nucleotides: TGTGCCAGCAGCCTAGCTCTAAATCAGCCCCAGCATTTT. Translation gives CASSLALNQPQHF.

V usage is TRBV6-5 and J usage is TRBJ1-4; D not resolved. The CDR3 is made up of 15 amino acids. Trimming took off 3 bases at V and 3 bases at J, with 11 bases between the two ends. Germline CDR1 MNHEY, CDR2 SVGAGI. CDR3 loop: CASSYSALPNEKLFF. CDR3 coding DNA: TGTGCCAGCAGTTATAGCGCGCTTCCTAATGAAAAACTGTTTTTT.

This chain connects TRBV5-1 to TRBJ1-4, with 7 bases fitting TRBD1. Germline CDR1 SGHRS, CDR2 YFSETQ. CDR3 length: 14 residues. V trimming: 4 bases; J trimming: 7 bases; junction bases outside the gene matches: 7. This CDR3 is CASSLGDSGEKLFF. In DNA, the CDR3 is TGCGCCAGCAGCCTCGGGGACAGCGGTGAAAAACTGTTTTTT.

DNA for the CDR3: TGTGCCAGCAGCGTAGTAACGGGGGGGCGGGATACGCAGTATTTT. It is translated as CASSVVTGGRDTQYF. The genes are TRBV9 and TRBJ2-3; 8 nucleotides match TRBD2. CDR3 length equals 15 residues. V was clipped by 0 bases and J by 6 bases; unmatched bases: 6. Germline lookup yields CDR1 SGDLS and CDR2 YYNGEE.

The chain couples TRBV27 to TRBJ1-1; a possible D gene is TRBD1 (5 bases). The CDR3 spans 15 residues. Germline V gives CDR1 MNHEY, CDR2 SMNVEV (reference sequence). The V and J ends lost 6 bases and 5 bases respectively, with 19 bases between them. CDR3 region: CASSPLQGRKTEAFF. The CDR3 DNA reads TGTGCCAGCAGCCCCCTCCAGGGCCGGAAGACTGAAGCTTTCTTT.

The V and J genes are TRBV12-3 or TRBV12-4 and TRBJ2-5, with a possible D match to TRBD2 (6 bases). This CDR3 region has 13 residues. Trimming stripped 5 bases from V and 1 base from J, with 8 bases between. The DNA for the CDR3 is TGTGCCAGCAGTGCGGGACTCCAAGAGACCCAGTACTTC. It yields the protein CASSAGLQETQYF.